The clone carrying this T cell receptor (beta chain) was seen ten or more times. Its antigen remains unidentified. V shed 4 bases, J shed 4 bases, and the junction held 7 bases outside the gene matches. Looked up from germline, CDR1 is DFQATT and CDR2 is SNEGSKA (reference sequence). This CDR3 is built from 15 residues. MiXCR, run by TCRdb on the RT-PCR reads, gives a single entry per CDR3 protein. The table includes around 760,000 distinct CDR3 sequences, approximately 14% detected once. This sample stems from a study of response to subunit inactivated influenza vaccine. Whole-study results and caveats: It was the authors' suggestion that each seasonal influenza vaccination recruits few new T cells.

The origin of this receptor is a man between 45 and 60 years old who received an inactivated influenza vaccine. The sequencing here drew on PBMCs from blood, taken less than 15 days before vaccination. This rearrangement joins TRBV20-1 to TRBJ2-1, with 10 bases that match TRBD2. As DNA, the CDR3 is TGCAGTGCTAAATCCCTAGCGGGGGCGTACAATGAGCAGTTCTTC. The encoded protein is CSAKSLAGAYNEQFF.